The 24 T cell receptor beta chains given below trace back to one sample, sequenced in a study of blood T cell repertoires in COVID-19. Produced via immunoSEQ multiplex PCR; TCRdb's table is partial and in-frame only. The sample holds about 81,000 clones, about nine tenths seen once. Material: peripheral blood. The receptors come from a man in his sixties or seventies with active or convalescent COVID-19.

In its sample, this clone was seen once. The V gene is TRBV15, the J gene TRBJ1-1, with TRBD1 matching 8 bases. The CDR3 sequence is 14 residues long. The trim removed 9 bases at V and 7 bases at J, leaving 13 bases unmatched. Germline CDR1 LNHNV, CDR2 YYDKDF (reference sequence). DNA for the CDR3: TGTGCCACTAGGACAGGGCGGTCTGTGGGTGAAGCTTTCTTT. Translating gives CATRTGRSVGEAFF.

This clone was detected a few times. The rearrangement joins TRBV4-3 to TRBJ2-1; 9 bases are a match to TRBD2. Germline V gene lookup returns CDR1 LGHNA and CDR2 YSLEER. Trimming cost V 3 bases and J 7 bases; bases outside gene matches: 10. This CDR3 has 16 amino acids. The CDR3 DNA is TGCGCCAGCAGCCAGGGACGAGCGGGGGGTAAGAATGAGCAGTTCTTC. This sequence encodes CASSQGRAGGKNEQFF.

The rearrangement uses TRBV7-2 and TRBJ1-1; D call uncertain. This CDR3 spans 14 amino acids. The V end lost 6 bases, the J end lost 4 bases, and 15 bases lay between the germline ends. Germline CDR1 is SGHTA and CDR2 is FQGNSA. In nucleotides, the CDR3 is TGTGCCAGCAGGCCCCCCGGCAGAGGCACTGAAGCTTTCTTT. Its protein product is CASRPPGRGTEAFF. Filled out from reference TRBV7-2 and TRBJ1-1, the complete variable domain reads GAGVSQSPSNKVTEKGKDVELRCDPISGHTALYWYRQSLGQGLEFLIYFQGNSAPDKSGLPSDRFSAERTGGSVSTLTIQRTQQEDSAVYLCASRPPGRGTEAFFGQGTRLTVV.

J is TRBJ2-5 and V is TRBV2, with TRBD1 matching 10 bases. Trimming removed 7 bases from V and 4 bases from J; junction bases left unmatched: 9. Germline CDR1 and CDR2: SNHLY and FYNNEI. This CDR3 has 15 residues. The CDR3 reads CASTELTGGPETQYF. The DNA of the CDR3 is TGTGCCAGCACCGAACTGACAGGGGGCCCAGAGACCCAGTACTTC.

The chain carries TRBV24-1 and TRBJ2-3; D is unclear. The length of the CDR3 is 13 residues. Trimming removed 1 base at V and 6 bases at J, with 7 bases between. The germline gives CDR1 KGHDR, CDR2 SFDVKD. DNA of the CDR3: TGTGCCACCAGTGATTTCACGAGGGATACGCAGTATTTT. Residues: CATSDFTRDTQYF.

V gene TRBV7-8 combines with J gene TRBJ2-2; 15 bases map to TRBD2. This CDR3 is built from 20 residues. V lost 5 bases to trimming and J lost 3 bases; unmatched junction nucleotides: 13. Germline V CDR1 and CDR2: SGHVS, FQNEAQ. The CDR3 is CASSRTSGGARARDTGELFF. The CDR3 region has the DNA TGTGCCAGCAGCAGGACTAGCGGGGGGGCCCGGGCCCGGGACACCGGGGAGCTGTTTTTT.

The rearrangement uses TRBV5-1 and TRBJ2-1; 9 positions match TRBD1. The germline V gene has CDR1 SGHRS and CDR2 YFSETQ. The CDR3 runs to 16 residues. V was pared by 2 bases and J by 9 bases, with 12 bases of the junction left unmatched. CDR3 sequence (DNA): TGCGCCAGCAGCTTTGGGGGACAGGGTCTTACCGGTGAGCAGTTCTTC. It specifies CASSFGGQGLTGEQFF. Drawing the rest from reference TRBV5-1 and TRBJ2-1, the complete variable domain is KAGVTQTPRYLIKTRGQQVTLSCSPISGHRSVSWYQQTPGQGLQFLFEYFSETQRNKGNFPGRFSGRQFSNSRSEMNVSTLELGDSALYLCASSFGGQGLTGEQFFGPGTRLTVL.

This clone was picked up one time. The J gene is TRBJ1-2, the V gene TRBV4-3, with unresolved D. The V gene's germline CDR1 is LGHNA and CDR2 YSLEER. V lost 0 bases to trimming and J lost 3 bases, with 14 bases between them. This CDR3 has 16 amino acids. CDR3 DNA: TGCGCCAGCAGCCAAGAGAGGGCAGAGTGGTACTATGGCTACACCTTC. This gives the protein CASSQERAEWYYGYTF.

V gene TRBV28 combines with J gene TRBJ2-7; a weak D match, TRBD2 (5 bases). Germline values: CDR1 MDHEN, CDR2 SYDVKM. Trimming took 5 bases from V and 3 from J, leaving 20 bases between them. CDR3 length: 16 residues. CDR3 sequence (DNA): TGTGCCAGCAGTCCCCCACAGCGCGGGTCAGGCTACGAGCAGTACTTC. This encodes CASSPPQRGSGYEQYF. The full variable domain, its missing parts supplied by reference TRBV28 and TRBJ2-7, is DVKVTQSSRYLVKRTGEKVFLECVQDMDHENMFWYRQDPGLGLRLIYFSYDVKMKEKGDIPEGYSVSREKKERFSLILESASTNQTSMYLCASSPPQRGSGYEQYFGPGTRLTVT.

The chain uses TRBV29-1 and TRBJ1-1; 7 bases line up with TRBD1. Germline trimming cut 3 bases from V and 2 bases from J; bases unmatched to any gene: 9. CDR1 is SQVTM, CDR2 ANQGSEA, per germline. This CDR3 comprises 15 residues. The CDR3 loop reads CSVEGPGGFNTEAFF. The DNA for the CDR3 is TGCAGCGTTGAGGGGCCAGGGGGGTTTAACACTGAAGCTTTCTTT.

The chain links TRBV7-2 to TRBJ2-5; D is ambiguous. The CDR3 consists of 15 residues. V dropped 1 base and J dropped 3 bases, with 12 bases sitting between them. Germline CDR1 and CDR2: SGHTA and FQGNSA. CDR3 nucleotide sequence: TGTGCCAGCAGCTTAGTTCTGAGTAAAAAAGAGACCCAGTACTTC. It specifies CASSLVLSKKETQYF.

The chain is built from TRBV5-1 and TRBJ1-2; possibly TRBD1 for D (6 bases). Germline V CDR1 and CDR2: SGHRS, YFSETQ. The CDR3 has 12 amino acids. The V end was cut by 4 bases, the J end by 9 bases, with 13 bases between. The CDR3 region has the DNA TGCGCCAGCAGCCTAAACAGGGTGCGCTACACCTTC. Translation: CASSLNRVRYTF.

This clone was counted once. The chain joins TRBV11-2 to TRBJ2-5; no clear D. Trimming left V 5 bases short and J 3 bases short, with 7 bases between. CDR3 length: 12 residues. Per germline, CDR1 SGHAT and CDR2 FQNNGV. CDR3 in amino acids: CASSVVEETQYF. The CDR3 DNA reads as TGTGCCAGCAGCGTCGTAGAAGAGACCCAGTACTTC.

The chain combines TRBV6-5 with TRBJ2-7; 7 bases align to TRBD1. Germline V gene sequence: CDR1 MNHEY, CDR2 SVGAGI. V shed 0 bases and J 2 bases; nucleotides not matched to a gene: 7. The CDR3 is made up of 16 amino acids. For the CDR3, the DNA is TGTGCCAGCAGTTACTCCAACAGGGGTTATGCCTACGAGCAGTACTTC. Its protein is CASSYSNRGYAYEQYF.

The CDR3 reads CASSFSGSNYGYTF. DNA for the CDR3: TGCGCCAGCAGCTTTTCAGGGTCCAACTATGGCTACACCTTC. The chain recombines TRBV5-1 with TRBJ1-2; possibly TRBD1 for D (5 bases). CDR3 size: 14 residues. The ends were cut back, 2 bases at V and 2 bases at J, with 10 bases in the middle. Germline V gene lookup returns CDR1 SGHRS and CDR2 YFSETQ.

V and J are TRBV9 and TRBJ1-3; D might be TRBD1 (6 bases). Germline V CDR1 and CDR2: SGDLS, YYNGEE. The V and J ends lost 3 bases and 0 bases respectively, with 13 bases between them. The CDR3 totals 16 residues. CDR3: CASSGYRESSGNTIYF. For the CDR3, the DNA is TGTGCCAGCAGCGGATACAGGGAGAGCTCTGGAAACACCATATATTTT.

V and J are TRBV5-1 and TRBJ2-2; the match to TRBD1 covers 7 bases. The junction had 12 bases not matched to a gene; V was cut back by 0 bases and J by 7 bases. This CDR3 spans 17 amino acids. Germline loops: CDR1 SGHRS, CDR2 YFSETQ. CDR3 protein: CASSLGRGPSPNGELFF. CDR3 bases: TGCGCCAGCAGCTTGGGTAGGGGGCCCTCACCGAACGGGGAGCTGTTTTTT.

This chain joins TRBV10-2 and TRBJ2-7; D might be TRBD2 (7 bases). The CDR3 is made up of 15 amino acids. Germline V gene data show CDR1 as WSHSY and CDR2 as SAAADI. Trimming took off 2 bases at V and 7 bases at J, with 18 bases between the two ends. Here the CDR3 reads CASSERKGGVSEQYF. The CDR3 region has the DNA TGCGCCAGCAGTGAGAGAAAGGGGGGGGTGAGTGAGCAGTACTTC.

The V call is TRBV28, the J call TRBJ1-6; 7 positions agree with TRBD1. Germline CDR1 reads MDHEN; CDR2 reads SYDVKM. The CDR3 extends over 12 amino acids. After removal of 10 bases from V and 7 bases from J, the junction contained 4 bases not matched to a gene. The CDR3 reads CATRGGNSPLHF. CDR3 coding DNA: TGTGCCACCAGGGGGGGAAATTCACCCCTCCACTTT.

The J gene is TRBJ2-2, the V gene TRBV7-2; D is uncertain. CDR1 SGHTA and CDR2 FQGNSA come from the germline V gene. V shed 3 bases and J shed 5 bases, with 10 bases lying between them. The CDR3 runs to 14 residues. The CDR3 region is CASSFGLKTGELFF. The CDR3 DNA reads TGTGCCAGCAGCTTCGGGTTGAAGACCGGGGAGCTGTTTTTT. The full variable domain, rest sourced from reference TRBV7-2 and TRBJ2-2, is GAGVSQSPSNKVTEKGKDVELRCDPISGHTALYWYRQSLGQGLEFLIYFQGNSAPDKSGLPSDRFSAERTGGSVSTLTIQRTQQEDSAVYLCASSFGLKTGELFFGEGSRLTVL.

The rearrangement links TRBV5-5 to TRBJ1-6, with 7 bases fitting TRBD1. The CDR3 extends over 14 amino acids. Per the germline V gene, CDR1 is SGHKS and CDR2 is YYEKEE (reference sequence). The V gene end was trimmed by 1 base and the J gene end by 9 bases; junction bases not matched to a gene: 4. DNA for the CDR3: TGTGCCAGCAGCTTGTCAGGGGGAGGTTCACCCCTCCACTTT. Its protein is CASSLSGGGSPLHF.

The chain employs TRBV7-9 and TRBJ1-1; tentative D call: TRBD1 (5 bases). V lost 5 bases, J lost 6 bases, and 19 bases lay in between. In germline, CDR1 is SEHNR, CDR2 FQNEAQ (reference sequence). The CDR3 covers 15 residues. Here the CDR3 reads CASSHARTWGAEAFF. The DNA for the CDR3 is TGTGCCAGCAGCCATGCCCGGACGTGGGGCGCTGAAGCTTTCTTT.

This clone was seen a single time. V is TRBV5-4 and J is TRBJ2-3; 8 bases map to TRBD2. Germline V gene sequence: CDR1 SGHNT, CDR2 YYREEE (reference sequence). The CDR3 has 16 residues. J was trimmed by 4 bases and V by 3 bases; bases with no gene match: 10. CDR3 bases: TGTGCCAGCAGCTCACTAGCGGCGGTTGGGTCAGATACGCAGTATTTT. This encodes CASSSLAAVGSDTQYF.

The chain carries TRBV4-3 and TRBJ2-3, with D hard to call. Trimming removed 1 base from V and 2 bases from J, with 16 bases in between. There are 17 residues in the CDR3. Looked up from germline, CDR1 is LGHNA and CDR2 is YSLEER. The CDR3 DNA is TGCGCCAGCAGCCAAGTAGTAGCCGGCTCTTTCACAGATACGCAGTATTTT. Its translation is CASSQVVAGSFTDTQYF.